One and the same sample provided the 19 T cell receptor beta chains below, sequenced in a study of shared clonotypes between healthy human individuals. The method was immunoSEQ multiplex PCR; TCRdb's version includes in-frame clones alone and lacks a portion of them. Of roughly 2,500,000 clones in the sample, 80% to 95% are singletons; the top ten hold 0.36%. The sample was naive CD4+ T cells from PBMCs. The sample's subset: CD45RA+ positively selected. All receptors derive from a man aged 18 to 30 in good health. Some clones in this sample may be carry-over from other donors' samples.

The chain recombines TRBV27 with TRBJ2-2; 11 bases align to TRBD2. CDR1 and CDR2 from the germline V gene are MNHEY and SMNVEV (reference sequence). J gave up 5 bases and V 5 bases, and 7 bases lay outside the gene matches. CDR3 length: 16 amino acids. CDR3 protein: CASSQLAGGPTGELFF. In DNA form, the CDR3 reads TGTGCCAGCAGTCAATTAGCGGGAGGGCCGACCGGGGAGCTGTTTTTT.

This chain connects TRBV7-9 to TRBJ2-1; D uncertain. V dropped 5 bases and J dropped 0 bases, with 14 bases sitting between them. Germline values: CDR1 SEHNR, CDR2 FQNEAQ (reference sequence). The CDR3 consists of 16 residues. The CDR3 DNA reads as TGTGCCAGCAGCCCGACCGGGTCGAGCTCCTACAATGAGCAGTTCTTC. The encoded protein is CASSPTGSSSYNEQFF. Drawing the rest from reference TRBV7-9 and TRBJ2-1, the complete variable domain is DTGVSQNPRHKITKRGQNVTFRCDPISEHNRLYWYRQTLGQGPEFLTYFQNEAQLEKSRLLSDRFSAERPKGSFSTLEIQRTEQGDSAMYLCASSPTGSSSYNEQFFGPGTRLTVL.

The chain recombines TRBV28 with TRBJ1-2, with D unresolved. V shed 3 bases and J shed 8 bases, with 13 bases lying between them. CDR3 length: 13 residues. CDR1 MDHEN and CDR2 SYDVKM come from the germline V gene. CDR3 DNA sequence: TGTGCCAGCAGTTTTACCGGCAGAGGGGGCTACACCTTC. Residues: CASSFTGRGGYTF.

The chain combines TRBV7-2 with TRBJ2-7, with unresolved D. The germline V gene encodes CDR1 SGHTA and CDR2 FQGNSA. The CDR3 extends over 14 amino acids. Between the trimmed V and J ends, which lost 1 base and 2 bases, there was a span of 9 bases. The CDR3 loop reads CASSLDSSTYEQYF. CDR3 sequence (DNA): TGTGCCAGCAGCTTAGATTCATCCACCTACGAGCAGTACTTC.

This sequence joins TRBV11-2 and TRBJ2-7; no firm D call. Deletions cut 1 base from V and 6 bases from J, with 10 bases between. The germline CDR1 and CDR2 sequences are SGHAT and FQNNGV. This CDR3 contains 13 residues. In DNA form, the CDR3 reads TGTGCCAGCAGCTTAGCCCCCACTGGCGAGCAGTACTTC. It yields the protein CASSLAPTGEQYF.

V gene TRBV6-6 combines with J gene TRBJ2-1; D might be TRBD2 (5 bases). V gave up 2 bases and J gave up 7 bases, with 9 bases separating them. Germline assignment: CDR1 MNHNY and CDR2 SVGAGI (reference sequence). The CDR3 length is 13 residues. The CDR3 reads CASSYRERNEQFF. CDR3 nucleotides: TGTGCCAGCAGTTACCGAGAGCGGAATGAGCAGTTCTTC.

This clone was seen just once. The chain carries TRBV18 and TRBJ2-2; 10 bases line up with TRBD2. Germline V CDR1 and CDR2: KGHSH, LQKENI. CDR3 length: 17 amino acids. V gave up 2 bases and J gave up 5 bases; unmatched junction bases: 8. The CDR3 sequence is CASSPISSGSYTGELFF. CDR3 DNA: TGTGCCAGCTCACCAATTTCTAGCGGGAGCTATACCGGGGAGCTGTTTTTT.

This clone was seen only once. This chain connects TRBV27 to TRBJ2-3, with TRBD2 identical over 15 bases. V shed 6 bases and J 5 bases; nucleotides not matched to a gene: 0. CDR3 size: 14 residues. In germline, CDR1 is MNHEY, CDR2 SMNVEV (reference sequence). The CDR3 loop is CASRGLAGGDTQYF. For the CDR3, the DNA is TGTGCCAGCAGGGGACTAGCGGGAGGAGATACGCAGTATTTT.

This CDR3 is CASSPRRVGEQFF. As DNA, the CDR3 is TGCGCCAGCAGCCCGCGGAGGGTTGGTGAGCAGTTCTTC. The rearrangement links TRBV4-1 to TRBJ2-1, with D maybe TRBD2 (6 bases). Per the germline V gene, CDR1 is MGHRA and CDR2 is YSYEKL. The CDR3 covers 13 residues. V lost 4 bases and J lost 9, with 13 bases in between.

The chain uses TRBV28 and TRBJ2-5; 9 nucleotides line up with TRBD1. V was clipped by 5 bases and J by 6 bases; unmatched bases: 7. This CDR3 spans 14 amino acids. CDR1 and CDR2 from the germline V gene are MDHEN and SYDVKM. CDR3 region: CASSRTGAPKTQYF. The DNA of the CDR3 is TGTGCCAGCAGTCGGACAGGGGCTCCGAAGACCCAGTACTTC. Variable domain in full (rest from reference TRBV28 and TRBJ2-5): DVKVTQSSRYLVKRTGEKVFLECVQDMDHENMFWYRQDPGLGLRLIYFSYDVKMKEKGDIPEGYSVSREKKERFSLILESASTNQTSMYLCASSRTGAPKTQYFGPGTRLLVL.

This rearrangement joins TRBV6-5 to TRBJ2-2; TRBD1 or TRBD2 may be the D gene (7 bases each). The V end lost 5 bases, the J end lost 5 bases, and 15 bases lay between the germline ends. The CDR3 extends over 15 amino acids. Germline-derived CDR1 and CDR2 are MNHEY and SVGAGI. The CDR3 loop is CASSLRRGGTGELFF. The DNA of the CDR3 is TGTGCCAGCAGTCTCCGCAGGGGGGGGACCGGGGAGCTGTTTTTT.

The chain recombines TRBV15 with TRBJ2-1; TRBD1 is a possible D gene (5 bases). CDR1 LNHNV and CDR2 YYDKDF come from the germline V gene (reference sequence). V was shortened by 6 bases and J by 7 bases, with 19 bases between the two germline ends. The CDR3 has 15 amino acids. The CDR3 is CATRLGRGIVNEQFF. CDR3 DNA: TGTGCCACCAGGCTAGGAAGGGGTATCGTTAATGAGCAGTTCTTC.

The chain recombines TRBV9 with TRBJ2-1; possibly TRBD2 for D (5 bases). The CDR3 extends over 17 amino acids. Per germline, CDR1 SGDLS and CDR2 YYNGEE. Deletions cut 0 bases from V and 3 bases from J, with 16 bases between. The chain's CDR3 is CASSVEASQMSYNEQFF. Here the CDR3 DNA reads TGTGCCAGCAGCGTAGAGGCTAGCCAAATGAGCTACAATGAGCAGTTCTTC.

This sequence joins TRBV28 and TRBJ1-5; TRBD1 matches at 9 bases. Germline trimming cut 10 bases from V and 6 bases from J; bases unmatched to any gene: 13. Germline CDR1 is MDHEN and CDR2 is SYDVKM. The CDR3 has 15 residues. CDR3 in DNA: TGTGCCACCGTATGGGGACAGGGAGTTTCTCAGCCCCAGCATTTT. Its translation: CATVWGQGVSQPQHF. Drawing the rest from reference TRBV28 and TRBJ1-5, the complete variable domain is DVKVTQSSRYLVKRTGEKVFLECVQDMDHENMFWYRQDPGLGLRLIYFSYDVKMKEKGDIPEGYSVSREKKERFSLILESASTNQTSMYLCATVWGQGVSQPQHFGDGTRLSIL.

This clone was counted once. The chain recombines TRBV7-9 with TRBJ2-7; D may correspond to TRBD1 or TRBD2 (5 bases each). V gave up 4 bases and J gave up 6 bases, with 16 bases separating them. This CDR3 is 14 amino acids long. Germline CDR1 reads SEHNR; CDR2 reads FQNEAQ (reference sequence). The CDR3 region is CASSSTGRNPEQYF. In DNA form, the CDR3 reads TGTGCCAGCAGCTCAACGGGGCGCAATCCCGAGCAGTACTTC.

To note about this clone: The sample has other DNA sequences that encode this CDR3 too. The V and J genes are TRBV5-1 and TRBJ2-7; TRBD1 is a possible D gene (5 bases). The CDR3 extends over 13 amino acids. V lost 0 bases and J lost 4, with 8 bases in between. Germline V gene sequence: CDR1 SGHRS, CDR2 YFSETQ. CDR3: CASSLDRSYEQYF. Here the CDR3 DNA reads TGCGCCAGCAGCTTGGACAGGTCTTACGAGCAGTACTTC.

This clone showed up just once. The rearrangement links TRBV30 to TRBJ1-5, with D perhaps matching TRBD1 (6 bases). This CDR3 comprises 14 residues. Germline assignment: CDR1 GTSNPN and CDR2 SVGIG (reference sequence). Trimming took 0 bases from V and 9 from J, leaving 15 bases between them. The chain's CDR3 is CAWSVGGSGAPQHF. Written as DNA, the CDR3 is TGTGCCTGGAGTGTAGGGGGGTCGGGTGCGCCCCAGCATTTT.

As for this clone: Other DNA sequences of this sample code for an identical CDR3. The chain has TRBV5-6 and TRBJ2-6; possibly TRBD1 for D (6 bases). Trimming shortened V by 2 bases and J by 3 bases, and 9 bases separated the two germline ends. Per the germline V gene, CDR1 is SGHDT and CDR2 is YYEEEE. There are 15 residues in the CDR3. The CDR3 bases are TGTGCCAGCAGCTTCACAGGGAGTGGGGCCAACGTCCTGACTTTC. It yields the protein CASSFTGSGANVLTF.

The chain recombines TRBV27 with TRBJ2-3; the D gene could be TRBD1 or TRBD2 (5 bases each). With 4 bases removed from V and 6 bases from J, the gap between germline ends came to 17 bases. The germline V gene encodes CDR1 MNHEY and CDR2 SMNVEV (reference sequence). This CDR3 contains 15 residues. CDR3 coding DNA: TGTGCCAGCAGTTCCACCGGGACGTACCCGGATACGCAGTATTTT. The encoded protein is CASSSTGTYPDTQYF.